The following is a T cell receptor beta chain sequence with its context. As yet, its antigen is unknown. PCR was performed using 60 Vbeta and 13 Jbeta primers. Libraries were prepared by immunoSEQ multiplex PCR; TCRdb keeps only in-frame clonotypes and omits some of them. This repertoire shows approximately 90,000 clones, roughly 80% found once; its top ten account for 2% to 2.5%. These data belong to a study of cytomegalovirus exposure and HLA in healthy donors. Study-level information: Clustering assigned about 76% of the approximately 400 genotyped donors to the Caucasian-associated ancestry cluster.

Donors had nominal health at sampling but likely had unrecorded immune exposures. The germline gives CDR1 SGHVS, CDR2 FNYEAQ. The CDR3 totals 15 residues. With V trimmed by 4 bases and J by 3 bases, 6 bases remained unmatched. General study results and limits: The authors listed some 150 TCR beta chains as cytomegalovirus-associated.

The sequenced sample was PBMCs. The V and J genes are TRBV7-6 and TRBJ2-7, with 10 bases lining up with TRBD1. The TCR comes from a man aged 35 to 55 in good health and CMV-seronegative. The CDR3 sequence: CASSSGTGVGYEQYF. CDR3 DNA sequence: TGTGCCAGCAGCTCCGGGACAGGGGTCGGCTACGAGCAGTACTTC.